These 26 T cell receptor beta chains share one sample of origin, sequenced in a study of T cells in Graves' hyperthyroidism and ophthalmopathy. RNA transcripts provided the source from which TCR beta CDR3 regions were amplified. The study used the HTBI primer set for a first-round RT-PCR of the TCR CDR3. MiXCR was run by TCRdb on the multiplex PCR reads, yielding one entry per CDR3 protein. Among around 350,000 distinct CDR3 sequences listed, approximately 17% were seen once. The sequenced sample was blood. The receptors derive from a woman in her twenties or thirties with Graves' hyperthyroidism that later progressed to Graves' ophthalmopathy.

This clonotype occurred many times. The chain couples TRBV2 to TRBJ2-3, with 8 nucleotides matching TRBD2. V lost 2 bases, J lost 1 base, and 2 bases stayed unmatched. The germline V gene encodes CDR1 SNHLY and CDR2 FYNNEI. This CDR3 is 15 amino acids long. Here the CDR3 DNA reads TGTGCCAGCAGTGAATTAGCGGGGCGCACAGATACGCAGTATTTT. It encodes CASSELAGRTDTQYF.

The chain carries TRBV27 and TRBJ2-7; TRBD1 is a possible D gene (6 bases). Trimming stripped 1 base from V and 0 bases from J, with 10 bases between. CDR3 length equals 15 residues. Germline V gene sequence: CDR1 MNHEY, CDR2 SMNVEV (reference sequence). The DNA of the CDR3 is TGTGCCAGCAGTTTATTCTGGGGACACTCCTACGAGCAGTACTTC. This gives the protein CASSLFWGHSYEQYF.

This clonotype has a handful of counts. The rearrangement links TRBV12-3 or TRBV12-4 to TRBJ2-1; 7 bases map to TRBD2. This CDR3 is 15 amino acids long. The trim removed 6 bases at V and 5 bases at J, leaving 10 bases unmatched. CDR3 residues: CASSPTGTTHNEQFF. The CDR3 bases are TGTGCCAGCAGCCCGACCGGGACTACACACAATGAGCAGTTCTTC.

This clonotype was seen at least ten times. The chain employs TRBV27 and TRBJ1-3; D gene unclear. This CDR3 has 14 residues. V lost 2 bases, J lost 4 bases, and 9 bases lay in between. CDR1 MNHEY and CDR2 SMNVEV come from the germline V gene (reference sequence). The CDR3 DNA is TGTGCCAGCAGTTTAATCAGACGAGGAAACACCATATATTTT. Translating gives CASSLIRRGNTIYF.

This clonotype was detected only a few times. The chain couples TRBV27 to TRBJ1-1; D unresolved. Trimming removed 4 bases at V and 1 base at J, with 7 bases between. The V gene's germline CDR1 is MNHEY and CDR2 SMNVEV (reference sequence). CDR3 length: 13 residues. The CDR3 sequence is CASSWGKNTEAFF. CDR3 nucleotide sequence: TGTGCCAGCAGTTGGGGTAAGAACACTGAAGCTTTCTTT.

The table lists this clonotype with many counts. CDR3 loop: CSVEWVDGYTF. The DNA of the CDR3 is TGCAGCGTTGAATGGGTAGATGGCTACACCTTC. The chain carries TRBV29-1 and TRBJ1-2; no clear D. The germline gives CDR1 SQVTM, CDR2 ANQGSEA. Deletions cut 2 bases from V and 6 bases from J, with 7 bases between. CDR3 size: 11 residues.

This clonotype was detected many times. The V call is TRBV20-1, the J call TRBJ2-7; the D is unclear. The CDR3 length is 14 residues. The germline V gene encodes CDR1 DFQATT and CDR2 SNEGSKA (reference sequence). V was pared by 6 bases and J by 4 bases, with 19 bases between. The CDR3 DNA reads TGCAGTGCGAGCCGGGCCGAGGACCCTTACGAGCAGTACTTC. Translated, it gives CSASRAEDPYEQYF.

This rearrangement joins TRBV30 to TRBJ1-1; D is perhaps TRBD1 (5 bases). The V gene lost 4 bases and the J gene lost 4 bases, with 19 bases spanning the gap. This CDR3 comprises 15 residues. From germline, CDR1 is GTSNPN and CDR2 SVGIG (reference sequence). The CDR3 spells CAWISGGRDGTEAFF. The CDR3 DNA is TGTGCCTGGATTAGCGGTGGAAGGGACGGCACTGAAGCTTTCTTT.

This clonotype was recorded many times. The chain has TRBV12-3 or TRBV12-4 and TRBJ2-2; D gene ambiguous. V lost 7 bases, J lost 1 base, and 13 bases lay in between. The CDR3 loop spans 15 amino acids. For the CDR3, the DNA is TGTGCCAGCAAGTGGGCTCCCGGGAACACCGGGGAGCTGTTTTTT. Translated: CASKWAPGNTGELFF.

This clonotype has a count of ten or more. The CDR3 spells CAWSVSGGDGYGYTF. Here the CDR3 DNA reads TGTGCCTGGAGTGTAAGTGGGGGCGACGGCTATGGCTACACCTTC. The chain couples TRBV30 to TRBJ1-2, with D perhaps TRBD1 (6 bases). Trimming removed 0 bases at V and 4 bases at J, with 15 bases between. CDR1 GTSNPN and CDR2 SVGIG come from the germline V gene (reference sequence). The CDR3 covers 15 residues.

This clonotype came up many times. The chain recombines TRBV20-1 with TRBJ2-1, with TRBD2 matching over 13 bases. V shed 6 bases and J 7 bases; nucleotides not matched to a gene: 9. The CDR3 loop spans 15 amino acids. Germline V lookup: CDR1 DFQATT, CDR2 SNEGSKA (reference sequence). Here the CDR3 reads CSAEDGLAGVNEQFF. CDR3 nucleotides: TGCAGTGCAGAAGATGGACTAGCGGGAGTAAATGAGCAGTTCTTC.

This clonotype was observed many times. This sequence joins TRBV7-9 and TRBJ1-2; 9 bases map to TRBD1. Germline lookup yields CDR1 SEHNR and CDR2 FQNEAQ (reference sequence). CDR3 length: 16 amino acids. The J segment lost 1 base and the V segment lost 5 bases, leaving 8 bases of the junction unmatched. CDR3 sequence reads: CASSHGGTGLNYGYTF. The CDR3 DNA reads TGTGCCAGCAGCCACGGGGGGACAGGGCTTAACTATGGCTACACCTTC.

Only a few counts were recorded for this clonotype. The chain is built from TRBV20-1 and TRBJ2-1; 13 bases are shared with TRBD2. The germline gives CDR1 DFQATT, CDR2 SNEGSKA (reference sequence). The CDR3 is made up of 18 amino acids. The J segment lost 6 bases and the V segment lost 2 bases, leaving 13 bases of the junction unmatched. Here the CDR3 reads CSARNPTLAGGPGNEQFF. CDR3 DNA sequence: TGCAGTGCTAGAAACCCGACACTAGCGGGGGGGCCTGGCAATGAGCAGTTCTTC.

The rearrangement links TRBV29-1 to TRBJ2-2; D uncertain. CDR1 is SQVTM, CDR2 ANQGSEA, per germline. The CDR3 consists of 11 residues. V lost 7 bases, J lost 6 bases, and 9 bases lay in between. As DNA, the CDR3 is TGCAGCGCCGGAAACTCCGGGGAGCTGTTTTTT. It translates to CSAGNSGELFF.

In this sample, this clonotype turned up many times. This rearrangement joins TRBV7-3 to TRBJ2-5, with D hard to call. The CDR3 length is 13 residues. Germline loops: CDR1 SGHTA, CDR2 FQGTGA. V was clipped by 0 bases and J by 3 bases, with 5 bases between them. CDR3 nucleotide sequence: TGTGCCAGCAGCTTAACTGAAAAAGAGACCCAGTACTTC. Residues: CASSLTEKETQYF.

The chain carries TRBV5-8 and TRBJ2-5; 12 bases match TRBD2. V gave up 0 bases and J gave up 3 bases; unmatched junction bases: 12. The V gene's germline CDR1 is SGHTS and CDR2 YDEGEE. The length of the CDR3 is 19 residues. For the CDR3, the DNA is TGTGCCAGCAGCTTGGCCTTTCGCCTAGCGGGGGGGGACGAAGAGACCCAGTACTTC. Its translation: CASSLAFRLAGGDEETQYF.

A word on this clonotype: This could be a read error, since a much larger clone is one nucleotide away. V gene TRBV27 combines with J gene TRBJ2-3; perhaps TRBD1 as D (5 bases). V lost 3 bases and J lost 6, with 19 bases in between. The CDR3 has 16 residues. Per germline, CDR1 MNHEY and CDR2 SMNVEV (reference sequence). CDR3: CASSFARNRFADTQYF. CDR3 in DNA: TGTGCCAGCAGTTTCGCTAGGAACAGGTTCGCTGATACGCAGTATTTT.

This clonotype was found a few times. As DNA, the CDR3 is TGTGCCTGGAGTACAAGGAATTCACCCCTCCACTTT. Residues: CAWSTRNSPLHF. The chain has TRBV30 and TRBJ1-6; D remains ambiguous. V lost 2 bases and J lost 7, with 6 bases in between. The CDR3 runs 12 residues. Germline CDR1 GTSNPN, CDR2 SVGIG (reference sequence).

J is TRBJ2-3 and V is TRBV7-9; D possibly matches TRBD1 or TRBD2 (6 bases each). Germline V gives CDR1 SEHNR, CDR2 FQNEAQ (reference sequence). Trimming stripped 5 bases from V and 4 bases from J, with 19 bases between. This CDR3 comprises 16 residues. The CDR3 protein is CASSRTGEGGPDTQYF. Here the CDR3 DNA reads TGTGCCAGCAGCCGTACGGGGGAAGGGGGACCAGATACGCAGTATTTT.

The V and J genes are TRBV12-3 or TRBV12-4 and TRBJ1-1, with no clear D. This CDR3 is built from 15 residues. V lost 2 bases and J 2 bases, leaving 12 bases between the germline ends. CDR3 in DNA: TGTGCCAGCAGTTTATGGCGAGGGCCAAACACTGAAGCTTTCTTT. It encodes CASSLWRGPNTEAFF.

This clonotype was counted between two and nine times. V and J are TRBV20-1 and TRBJ1-2, with a possible D match to TRBD1 (6 bases). Germline CDR1 is DFQATT and CDR2 is SNEGSKA (reference sequence). This CDR3 region has 14 residues. The V gene lost 1 base and the J gene lost 7 bases, with 16 bases spanning the gap. CDR3 amino acids: CSARAMSGGRGYTF. DNA of the CDR3: TGCAGTGCTAGAGCCATGTCCGGGGGCCGTGGCTACACCTTC.

In this sample, this clonotype turned up many times. The gene calls are TRBV29-1 and TRBJ2-7; 10 bases align to TRBD1. The germline CDR1 and CDR2 sequences are SQVTM and ANQGSEA. This CDR3 has 17 residues. The junction had 17 bases not matched to a gene; V was cut back by 7 bases and J by 2 bases. The CDR3: CSARTGGGNRVAYEQYF. The CDR3 nucleotides read TGCAGCGCCAGGACAGGGGGTGGAAACCGGGTTGCCTACGAGCAGTACTTC.

This clonotype was counted many times. The chain carries TRBV11-1 and TRBJ2-2; D is ambiguous. Per germline, CDR1 SGHAT and CDR2 FQDESV (reference sequence). Trimming shortened V by 2 bases and J by 7 bases, and 11 bases separated the two germline ends. There are 14 residues in the CDR3. The CDR3 region has the DNA TGTGCCAGCAGCTTACTTCGGGTCGGCGGGGAGCTGTTTTTT. It encodes CASSLLRVGGELFF.

The sample holds many counts of this clonotype. The chain links TRBV19 to TRBJ2-1, with 10 bases that match TRBD1. V was clipped by 4 bases and J by 7 bases; unmatched bases: 10. Germline assignment: CDR1 LNHDA and CDR2 SQIVND (reference sequence). CDR3 length equals 16 residues. The CDR3: CASSTRQGAIYNEQFF. The CDR3 DNA follows: TGTGCCAGTAGTACCCGACAGGGGGCGATCTATAATGAGCAGTTCTTC.

In its sample, this clonotype was seen many times. V usage is TRBV27 and J usage is TRBJ2-1; possible D gene TRBD2, 6 bases. CDR1 is MNHEY and CDR2 is SMNVEV in the germline V gene (reference sequence). V was trimmed by 6 bases and J by 0 bases, leaving 15 bases between them. The CDR3 is made up of 16 amino acids. In nucleotides, the CDR3 is TGTGCCAGCAGCGACTCCGTCGGGGGCTCCTACAATGAGCAGTTCTTC. It codes for CASSDSVGGSYNEQFF.

The table lists this clonotype with many counts. The genes are TRBV27 and TRBJ1-2; D perhaps matches TRBD1 (6 bases). Germline V lookup: CDR1 MNHEY, CDR2 SMNVEV (reference sequence). V dropped 4 bases and J dropped 7 bases, with 16 bases sitting between them. This CDR3 is 14 amino acids long. CDR3 in amino acids: CASSSSMAGAGYTF. For the CDR3, the DNA is TGTGCCAGCAGTTCGAGTATGGCAGGGGCTGGCTACACCTTC.